Described below is a single T cell receptor beta chain sequence and its context. Its antigen is not identified. Brentuximab vedotin exposure varied, and every patient relapsed after autologous stem cell transplantation. TCRdb's copy holds only in-frame clones and misses some; the assay was immunoSEQ multiplex PCR. This repertoire shows tens of thousands of clones, 85% to 90% found once; its top ten account for over 8.5%. The data stem from a study of PD-1 blockade in classical Hodgkin lymphoma. Study-level results: Significantly greater TCR diversity emerged by C4D1 in CD4+ cells but not CD8+ cells.

The CDR3 covers 16 residues. Germline loops: CDR1 MDHEN, CDR2 SYDVKM. The V end lost 5 bases, the J end lost 1 base, and 16 bases lay between the germline ends. Sequencing was performed on peripheral blood mononuclear cells (PBMCs), taken before the second cycle of nivolumab. The sequence came from a human donor with classical Hodgkin lymphoma. The gene calls are TRBV28 and TRBJ2-3; maybe TRBD2 (6 bases). The CDR3 nucleotides are TGTGCCAGCAGTCAAATGGGGGGAGTAGGCACAGATACGCAGTATTTT. Translating gives CASSQMGGVGTDTQYF.